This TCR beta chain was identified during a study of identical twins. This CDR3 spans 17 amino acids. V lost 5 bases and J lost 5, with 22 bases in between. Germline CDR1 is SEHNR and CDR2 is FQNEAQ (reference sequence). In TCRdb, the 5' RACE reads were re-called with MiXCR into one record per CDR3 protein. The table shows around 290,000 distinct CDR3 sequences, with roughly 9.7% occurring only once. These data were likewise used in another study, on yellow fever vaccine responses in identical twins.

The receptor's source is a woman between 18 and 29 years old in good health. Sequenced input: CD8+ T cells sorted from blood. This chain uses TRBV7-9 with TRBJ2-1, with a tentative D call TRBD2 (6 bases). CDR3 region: CASSHASSENWHNEQFF. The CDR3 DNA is TGTGCCAGCAGCCACGCCTCTAGCGAAAATTGGCACAATGAGCAGTTCTTC.